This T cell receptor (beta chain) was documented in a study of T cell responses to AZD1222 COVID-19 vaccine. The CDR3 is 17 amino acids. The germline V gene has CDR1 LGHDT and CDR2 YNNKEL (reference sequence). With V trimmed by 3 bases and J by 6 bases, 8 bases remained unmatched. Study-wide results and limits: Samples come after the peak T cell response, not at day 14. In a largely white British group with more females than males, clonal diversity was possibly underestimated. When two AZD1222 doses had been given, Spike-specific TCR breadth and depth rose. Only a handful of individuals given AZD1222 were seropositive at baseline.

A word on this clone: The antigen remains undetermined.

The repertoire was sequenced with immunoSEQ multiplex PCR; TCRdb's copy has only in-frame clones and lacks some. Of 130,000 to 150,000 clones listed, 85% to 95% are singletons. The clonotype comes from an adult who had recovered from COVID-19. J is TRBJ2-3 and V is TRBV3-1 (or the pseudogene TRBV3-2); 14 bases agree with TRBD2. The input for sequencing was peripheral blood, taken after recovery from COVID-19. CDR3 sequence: CASSQPGTSGSLDTQYF. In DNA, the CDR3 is TGTGCCAGCAGCCAGCCCGGGACTAGCGGGAGTCTTGATACGCAGTATTTT.